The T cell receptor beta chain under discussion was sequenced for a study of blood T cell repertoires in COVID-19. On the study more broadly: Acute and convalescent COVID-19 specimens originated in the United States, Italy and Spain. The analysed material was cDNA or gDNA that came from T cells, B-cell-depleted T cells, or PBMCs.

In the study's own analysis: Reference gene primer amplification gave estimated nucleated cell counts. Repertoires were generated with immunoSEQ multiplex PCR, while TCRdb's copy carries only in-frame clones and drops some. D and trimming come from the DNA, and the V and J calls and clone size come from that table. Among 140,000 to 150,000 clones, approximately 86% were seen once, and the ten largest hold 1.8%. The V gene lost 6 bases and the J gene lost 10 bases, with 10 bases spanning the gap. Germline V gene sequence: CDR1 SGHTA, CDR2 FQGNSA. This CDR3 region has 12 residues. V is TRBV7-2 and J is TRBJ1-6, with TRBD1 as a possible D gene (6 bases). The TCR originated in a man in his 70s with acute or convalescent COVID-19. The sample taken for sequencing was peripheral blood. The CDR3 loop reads CASRRDTSPLHF. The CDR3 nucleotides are TGTGCCAGCAGACGGGACACCTCACCCCTCCACTTT.